These T cell receptor beta chains were read from a single sample in a study of T cell responses to AZD1222 COVID-19 vaccine. Some clones are missing from TCRdb's copy, which holds only in-frame ones; the method was immunoSEQ multiplex PCR. The sample gives 89,000 or so clones, approximately 89% of which show up once; about 29% is in the top ten. The sequencing used peripheral blood, collected 28 days after the second AZD1222 dose. Receptors originate from an adult who received the AZD1222 COVID-19 vaccine. Each CDR3 is given with its conserved first and last residue. A D gene is named only where the DNA matches it firmly. A row's size may be missing; if present it is once, few, many or a size class.

>-|TRBV3-1/TRBV3-2|-|TRBJ2-3
TGTGCCAGCAGCCAAGGTAGTTTGCGGTCGACAGATACGCAGTATTTT
CASSQGSLRSTDTQYF
>-|TRBV27|-|TRBJ2-4
TGTGCCAGCAGTTTACTAGCGAGCCTAGCCAAAAACATTCAGTACTTC
CASSLLASLAKNIQYF
>-|TRBV5-6|-|TRBJ1-2
TGTGCCAGCAGCTCTGGAGGACCCGTCTATGGCTACACCTTC
CASSSGGPVYGYTF
>TRBD1|TRBV18|-|TRBJ2-7
TGTGCCAGCTCACCGTCTCCACCGGGACAGGGGCTCGAGCAGTACTTC
CASSPSPPGQGLEQYF
>-|TRBV6-2/TRBV6-3|-|TRBJ1-5
TGTGCCAGCAGTCACGGGGGGAATCAGCCCCAGCATTTT
CASSHGGNQPQHF
>-|TRBV1|-|TRBJ2-7
TGCACCAGCAGCCAAGATCCGGGGATTTTATTGTGGGAGCAGTACTTC
CTSSQDPGILLWEQYF
>TRBD1|TRBV6-1|-|TRBJ1-4
TGTGCCAGCAGTGGGTTAACAGGGGGCTCTAATGAAAAACTGTTTTTT
CASSGLTGGSNEKLFF
>-|TRBV29-1|-|TRBJ1-1
TGCAGCGTTGAAACAGGCAACACTGAAGCTTTCTTT
CSVETGNTEAFF
>TRBD2|TRBV3-1/TRBV3-2|-|TRBJ2-3
TGTGCCAGCAGCCAACTCGGACTAGCGGGAGGGCGGGTAATCGGTACGCAGTATTTT
CASSQLGLAGGRVIGTQYF
>-|TRBV23-1|once|TRBJ1-5
TGCGCCAGCACCATTACGGTGCGCAATCAGCCCCAGCATTTT
CASTITVRNQPQHF
>TRBD1|TRBV6-5|-|TRBJ1-3
TGTGCCAGCACCCAGGGACAGGGGGGAAACACCATATATTTT
CASTQGQGGNTIYF
>TRBD1|TRBV5-1|-|TRBJ1-6
TGCGCCAGCAGCACGGGACAGCTATATGGTTCACCCCTCCACTTT
CASSTGQLYGSPLHF
>-|TRBV5-1|-|TRBJ1-1
TGCGCCAGCAGCTTGGCCGCAGGGGCTGAAGCTTTCTTT
CASSLAAGAEAFF
>-|TRBV27|-|TRBJ2-5
TGTGCCAGCAGTTTTAACAGAAAAGAGACCCAGTACTTC
CASSFNRKETQYF
>-|TRBV24-1|-|TRBJ2-5
TGTGCCACCAGTGATTCGGACAGTAGGAGCCAAGAGACCCAGTACTTC
CATSDSDSRSQETQYF
>-|TRBV5-1|-|TRBJ1-2
TGCGCCAGCAGCGGATCCGGGACGGAAGGCTTAGGCTACACCTTC
CASSGSGTEGLGYTF
>-|TRBV27|-|TRBJ2-7
TGTGCCAGCAGAGGGCGGTCGTCCTACGAGCAGTACTTC
CASRGRSSYEQYF
>TRBD1|TRBV3-1/TRBV3-2|-|TRBJ1-6
TGTGCCAGCAGCCGGGCGACAGGGGGGTTCTATAATTCACCCCTCCACTTT
CASSRATGGFYNSPLHF
>TRBD1|TRBV19|-|TRBJ2-7
TGTGCCAGTAGTATTCAGGGGACAGGGCCCGCGTTTCGCTACGAGCAGTACTTC
CASSIQGTGPAFRYEQYF
>-|TRBV7-2|-|TRBJ2-6
TGTGCCAGCAGCACAAACTGGTGGAATTCTGGGGCCAACGTCCTGACTTTC
CASSTNWWNSGANVLTF
>-|TRBV27|-|TRBJ2-1
TGTGCCAGCAGTTCTCGGGGACTCGAGCAGTTCTTC
CASSSRGLEQFF
>TRBD1|TRBV28|few|TRBJ1-3
TGTGCCAGCAGTTCAGGACAGGGGGTCTCTGGAAACACCATATATTTT
CASSSGQGVSGNTIYF
>-|TRBV7-2|-|TRBJ1-3
TGTGCCAGCAGCGGACACGTGGGAAACACCATATATTTT
CASSGHVGNTIYF
>-|TRBV28|once|TRBJ1-4
TGTGCCAGCAGTTGGACGCACTCCTGGTATGGAGCAACTAATGAAAAACTGTTTTTT
CASSWTHSWYGATNEKLFF
>-|TRBV3-1/TRBV3-2|few|TRBJ2-1
TGTGCCAGCAGCCAAGTTCTTGGGGGAAAGGGGAACAATGAGCAGTTCTTC
CASSQVLGGKGNNEQFF
>TRBD2|TRBV13|-|TRBJ2-2
TGTGCCAGCAGCCCGGGACTAGCGGGAGAGGGTACCGGGGAGCTGTTTTTT
CASSPGLAGEGTGELFF
>-|TRBV9|once|TRBJ2-7
TGTGCCAGCAGCGTAGGGGCCAGGGGGGCTGACGAGCAGTACTTC
CASSVGARGADEQYF
>-|TRBV18|-|TRBJ2-3
TGTGCCAGCTCCTGGGGACCGTTGACGGATACGCAGTATTTT
CASSWGPLTDTQYF
>-|TRBV7-9|-|TRBJ1-4
TGTGCCAGCAGCTTAGTCGCGATGCCTAATGAAAAACTGTTTTTT
CASSLVAMPNEKLFF
>-|TRBV30|few|TRBJ2-7
TGTGCCTGGACGGCGGGGCCCCACGAGCAGTACTTC
CAWTAGPHEQYF
>TRBD1|TRBV6-5|-|TRBJ2-7
TGTGCCAGCAGTTACTCGACAGGGGGGCCGGTGAGCGAGCAGTACTTC
CASSYSTGGPVSEQYF
>-|TRBV28|-|TRBJ1-2
TGTGCCAGCAGTTTTCTCGGCTATGGCTACACCTTC
CASSFLGYGYTF